This T cell receptor beta chain appears in the sequencing data of a study of blood T cell repertoires in COVID-19. About the study: Sites in the United States, Italy and Spain provided acute and convalescent COVID-19 samples. Sample material is recorded as cDNA or gDNA derived from T cells, B-cell-depleted T cells, or PBMCs.

Source study methods: Scientists estimated how many nucleated cells there were by amplifying reference gene primers. Only in-frame clones appear in the TCRdb table, and some are missing; sequencing was by immunoSEQ multiplex PCR. That table furnishes V, J and clone size, whereas the DNA furnished D and trimming. Among about 96,000 clones listed, approximately 88% were seen once. The CDR3 runs 15 residues. J gave up 2 bases and V 1 base, and 2 bases lay outside the gene matches. Germline CDR1 LGHDT, CDR2 YNNKEL (reference sequence). This TCR derives from a woman aged 55-70 years with acute or convalescent COVID-19. This chain connects TRBV3-1 (or the pseudogene TRBV3-2) to TRBJ2-3; 8 nucleotides match TRBD1. Sequenced input: peripheral blood. The CDR3 is CASSQVTGVTDTQYF. The CDR3 DNA is TGTGCCAGCAGCCAAGTGACAGGGGTCACAGATACGCAGTATTTT.